A selection of T cell receptor beta chains follows, all from one sample in a study of T cells in Graves' hyperthyroidism and ophthalmopathy. TCRdb ran MiXCR on the multiplex PCR reads and lists one entry per CDR3 protein. The repertoire holds about 480,000 distinct CDR3 sequences, with roughly 14% as singletons. The sequencing input was blood. Receptor source: a woman aged 18-35 years with Graves' hyperthyroidism. Each CDR3 is given with its conserved first and last residue. D genes are given only for firm matches. For some rows the clone size is stated as once, few or many, or as a class when expanded; others skip it.

j_call d_call v_call clone_size cdr3_nt cdr3_aa
TRBJ2-3 TRBD1 TRBV12-3/TRBV12-4 . TGTGCCAGCAGTTTAGTAGGGACAGGGAGCACAGATACGCAGTATTTT CASSLVGTGSTDTQYF
TRBJ2-1 TRBD1 TRBV6-1 many TGTGCCAACAAGGGACAGGGGGCGAGCGATGAGCAGTTCTTC CANKGQGASDEQFF
TRBJ2-7 TRBD1 TRBV19 . TGTGCCAGTAGTGCTCACTTGACAGGGGAAGGGAGCGAGCAGTACTTC CASSAHLTGEGSEQYF
TRBJ2-5 TRBD2 TRBV27 many TGTGCCAGCAGTTTTTCGGCGGGAGGGCAGGAGACCCAGTACTTC CASSFSAGGQETQYF
TRBJ2-5 . TRBV20-1 . TGCAGTGCTAGACCCCTTAGCGTGGGGGAGACCCAGTACTTC CSARPLSVGETQYF
TRBJ2-6 . TRBV10-1 . TGCGCCAGCAGTGAGGGGACGGCCTCTGGGGCCAACGTCCTGACTTTC CASSEGTASGANVLTF
TRBJ2-1 TRBD2 TRBV18 . TGTGCCAGCTCACTTGGGGCGGGAGCGGAGAATGAGCAGTTCTTC CASSLGAGAENEQFF
TRBJ2-3 . TRBV14 . TGTGCCAGCAGCTACGGAGGGACCCTTTTAGATACGCAGTATTTT CASSYGGTLLDTQYF
TRBJ2-1 . TRBV27 . TGTGCCAGCTCGACGGGGAGCTCCTACAATGAGCAGTTCTTC CASSTGSSYNEQFF
TRBJ2-7 TRBD1 TRBV7-9 many TGTGCCAGCAGCGAGTGGGGACAGGGATCCTACGAGCAGTACTTC CASSEWGQGSYEQYF
TRBJ2-7 . TRBV7-9 . TGTGCCAGCAACTTAGGGATCGAGCAGTACTTC CASNLGIEQYF
TRBJ2-1 TRBD2 TRBV3-1 many TGTGCCAGCAGCCTTCCGGCCCAAGCGGGAACATCCTACAATGAGCAGTTCTTC CASSLPAQAGTSYNEQFF
TRBJ1-2 . TRBV27 few TGTGCCAGCCGCCCACAGGGATTACATGGCTACACCTTC CASRPQGLHGYTF
TRBJ1-2 . TRBV15 few TGTGCCACCAGCAGAGATCTAAGCAGGGACTATGGCTACACCTTC CATSRDLSRDYGYTF
TRBJ2-3 . TRBV10-3 many TGTGCCATCAGTGCTAGCAGGCCCACAGATACGCAGTATTTT CAISASRPTDTQYF
TRBJ2-5 . TRBV7-3 many TGTGCCAGCAGTCCAGTCAGTCGCCAAGAGACCCAGTACTTC CASSPVSRQETQYF
TRBJ2-5 . TRBV7-9 few TGTGCCAGCAGCTTAAAGACAGTCCAAGAGACCCAGTACTTC CASSLKTVQETQYF
TRBJ1-6 . TRBV20-1 few TGCAGTGCTAGAGATCTACTGGACGGGGGATGGAATTCACCCCTCCACTTT CSARDLLDGGWNSPLHF
TRBJ2-2 TRBD2 TRBV4-2 . TGTGCCAGCAGCCACTTATTTGTGGGAGCGGGAACCGGGGAGCTGTTTTTT CASSHLFVGAGTGELFF
TRBJ2-4 TRBD2 TRBV27 few TGTGCCAGCAGCCCGAAGGGCCCACTGACTAGCGGGATGAACATTCAGTACTTC CASSPKGPLTSGMNIQYF
TRBJ2-2 TRBD2 TRBV10-3 many TGTGCCATCGGAGGACTAGCGCAGAACACCGGGGAGCTGTTTTTT CAIGGLAQNTGELFF
TRBJ2-1 TRBD2 TRBV5-1 few TGCGCCAGCAGGGCTAGCGGGACATACAATGAGCAGTTCTTC CASRASGTYNEQFF
TRBJ1-5 . TRBV19 . TGTGCCAGTAGTCCGACACATAGCAATCAGCCCCAGCATTTT CASSPTHSNQPQHF
TRBJ2-5 . TRBV10-2 . TGCGCCAGCAGTGAGGATGCAGGGTCAGAAGAGACCCAGTACTTC CASSEDAGSEETQYF
TRBJ1-2 . TRBV5-1 once TGCGCCAGCAGACAAACAGGGAACTATGGCTACACCTTC CASRQTGNYGYTF
TRBJ2-3 . TRBV6-5 many TGTGCCAGCAGTTACTCTCTCCGGGAGATAGATACGCAGTATTTT CASSYSLREIDTQYF
TRBJ2-7 TRBD2 TRBV6-2/TRBV6-3 . TGTGCCAGCAGCCGACTAGCGGGAGTCGGCGAGCAGTACTTC CASSRLAGVGEQYF
TRBJ2-1 . TRBV12-3/TRBV12-4 many TGTGCCAGCAGTTTAGTGGCCAGACCTGGGGAGCAGTTCTTC CASSLVARPGEQFF
TRBJ1-2 . TRBV27 many TGTGCCAGCAGTCTCCAGGTCGGGTTCCCGCATGGCTACACCTTC CASSLQVGFPHGYTF
TRBJ2-7 . TRBV6-1 . TGTGCCAGCGGGGAACCGGGACTCCCCTACGAGCAGTACTTC CASGEPGLPYEQYF
TRBJ1-1 . TRBV6-5 many TGTGCCAGCACTTCGTTCCCAGACAGGCTGAACACTGAAGCTTTCTTT CASTSFPDRLNTEAFF
TRBJ1-6 . TRBV15 . TGTGCCACCAGCAGAGATCGAGGAGGGGCTTTACCCCTCCACTTT CATSRDRGGALPLHF
TRBJ2-2 . TRBV5-4 . TGTGCCAGCAGCTGGGGATCGGGTCCGAACACCGGGGAGCTGTTTTTT CASSWGSGPNTGELFF
TRBJ2-3 . TRBV6-5 few TGTGCCAGCAGACGCTCTAGTAAGGTCACAGATACGCAGTATTTT CASRRSSKVTDTQYF
TRBJ2-3 . TRBV29-1 many TGCAGCGTTGACCCACTTACAGATACGCAGTATTTT CSVDPLTDTQYF
TRBJ2-1 TRBD2 TRBV6-1 few TGTGCCAGCAGTGACGTAAATAGCGGGAACAATGAGCAGTTCTTC CASSDVNSGNNEQFF
TRBJ1-2 . TRBV24-1 many TGTGCCACCAGTGAAGGGCAGAACTATGGCTACACCTTC CATSEGQNYGYTF
TRBJ1-4 TRBD1 TRBV29-1 few TGCAGCGTTGAGGGGACAGGGGAGATTGAAAAACTGTTTTTT CSVEGTGEIEKLFF
TRBJ1-5 . TRBV12-3/TRBV12-4 many TGTGCCAGCAGTCCTACAGGACTGAGCAATCAGCCCCAGCATTTT CASSPTGLSNQPQHF
TRBJ1-1 . TRBV6-1 many TGTGCCAGCACCGAAGGAGTTGGGATTTTGAACACTGAAGCTTTCTTT CASTEGVGILNTEAFF
TRBJ2-1 . TRBV7-6 many TGTGCCAGCAGTGAGGCTTCCTACAATGAGCAGTTCTTC CASSEASYNEQFF
TRBJ2-5 . TRBV3-1 many TGTGCCAGCAGCCAAGACTACACAAGCCAGTACTTC CASSQDYTSQYF